This TCR beta chain was documented in a study of graft-versus-host responses after intestinal transplantation. In the study overall: Anti-thymocyte globulin induction preceded three to four years of tacrolimus and steroid maintenance in all recipients.

As to this clone: Its cognate antigen is unknown.

Trimming took off 8 bases at V and 7 bases at J, with 24 bases between the two ends. Germline V gives CDR1 MNHGY, CDR2 SAAAGT. CDR3 length: 15 amino acids. Sequencing was performed with immunoSEQ multiplex PCR; in TCRdb, only in-frame clones are kept and a portion is missing. This sample has about 100,000 clones, with over 75% found just once. This sequence was found in a human donor who received an intestinal transplant. The sequenced sample was unstimulated CD4+ T cells sorted from spleen or lymph node cells, obtained before intestinal transplant. The chain employs TRBV6-8 and TRBJ2-7, with D perhaps TRBD1 or TRBD2 (5 bases each). The CDR3 loop reads CASPRYGAPRREQYF. The CDR3 DNA is TGTGCCAGCCCTCGGTACGGGGCCCCTAGGAGGGAGCAGTACTTC.